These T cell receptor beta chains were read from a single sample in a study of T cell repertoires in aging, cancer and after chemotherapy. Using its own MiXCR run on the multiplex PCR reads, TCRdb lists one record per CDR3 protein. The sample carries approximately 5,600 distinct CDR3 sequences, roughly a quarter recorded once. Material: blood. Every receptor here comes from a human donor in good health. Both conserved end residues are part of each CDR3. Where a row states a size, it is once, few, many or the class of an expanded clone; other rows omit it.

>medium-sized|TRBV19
CASSQGRTISGLDEQFF
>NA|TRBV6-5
CASRLAGEADTQYF
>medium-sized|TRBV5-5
CASSLGTNEAFF
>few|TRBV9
CASSVGGRGTEAFF
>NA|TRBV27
CASSRRPRGDTQYF
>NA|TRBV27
CASSERQGVYTEAFF
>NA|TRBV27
CASSPSNGETQYF
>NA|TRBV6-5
CASSTPGQLYGYTF
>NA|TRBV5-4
CASSLFGHGETQYF
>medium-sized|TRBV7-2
CASSPGGGGYTF
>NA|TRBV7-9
CASSLAGSYNEQFF
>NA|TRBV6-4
CASRGTSGADTQYF
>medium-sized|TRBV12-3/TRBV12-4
CASSPDRAGNTIYF
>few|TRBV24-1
CATSAGGRETQYF
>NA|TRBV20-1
CSKGPTDTQYF
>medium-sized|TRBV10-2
CASSESTPGGNTEAFF
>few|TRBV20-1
CSARDSSIITDTQYF
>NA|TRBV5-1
CASSSGLGERVGYEQFF
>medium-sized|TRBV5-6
CASSFVGTEAFF